The 14 T cell receptor beta chains given below trace back to one sample, sequenced in a study of identifying expanded T cells in peripheral blood. Assay used: immunoSEQ multiplex PCR; TCRdb lists only in-frame clones, some missing. The sample has about 85,000 clones, 88% seen once. The sample was blood. The receptors originated from a person between 18 and 70 years old in good health.

The chain employs TRBV5-1 and TRBJ1-1; TRBD1 agrees at 7 bases. CDR1 and CDR2 (germline): SGHRS, YFSETQ. V lost 4 bases, J lost 0 bases, and 6 bases stayed unmatched. This CDR3 spans 15 amino acids. The CDR3 loop is CASSDLQGMNTEAFF. DNA for the CDR3: TGCGCCAGCAGCGACTTACAGGGGATGAACACTGAAGCTTTCTTT.

This sequence joins TRBV28 and TRBJ2-5, with D perhaps TRBD2 (7 bases). Trimming cost V 5 bases and J 8 bases, with 12 bases left between them. The CDR3 runs to 12 residues. Germline V gene lookup returns CDR1 MDHEN and CDR2 SYDVKM. The CDR3 loop is CASSRGAPTQYF. The CDR3 coding sequence is TGTGCCAGCAGTCGGGGGGCCCCTACCCAGTACTTC. The entire variable domain, with the rest obtained from reference TRBV28 and TRBJ2-5, is as follows: DVKVTQSSRYLVKRTGEKVFLECVQDMDHENMFWYRQDPGLGLRLIYFSYDVKMKEKGDIPEGYSVSREKKERFSLILESASTNQTSMYLCASSRGAPTQYFGPGTRLLVL.

The chain combines TRBV29-1 with TRBJ1-2, with D possibly being TRBD1 (6 bases). The CDR3 sequence is 16 residues long. Deletions cut 6 bases from V and 4 bases from J, with 24 bases between. Looked up from germline, CDR1 is SQVTM and CDR2 is ANQGSEA. CDR3: CSVLSRQARGTYGYTF. The CDR3 DNA sequence: TGCAGCGTACTTTCCCGACAGGCCAGAGGGACCTATGGCTACACCTTC.

The genes are TRBV5-6 and TRBJ2-2, with TRBD2 as a possible D gene (6 bases). The ends were cut back, 3 bases at V and 1 base at J, with 16 bases in the middle. The CDR3 is made up of 17 amino acids. Germline V lookup: CDR1 SGHDT, CDR2 YYEEEE. In DNA form, the CDR3 reads TGTGCCAGCAGCTCACCTACAGAGGGAGGGAACACCGGGGAGCTGTTTTTT. This encodes CASSSPTEGGNTGELFF.

The V and J genes are TRBV5-1 and TRBJ2-5; D gene uncertain. Trimming took 4 bases from V and 4 from J, leaving 8 bases between them. This CDR3 is 12 amino acids long. Germline V lookup: CDR1 SGHRS, CDR2 YFSETQ. CDR3 in DNA: TGCGCCAGCAGCCAAGACACAGAGACCCAGTACTTC. Its protein is CASSQDTETQYF.

CDR3 residues: CASSLIRGSSYEQYF. The DNA of the CDR3 is TGTGCCAGCAGCTTAATTCGGGGTTCCTCCTACGAGCAGTACTTC. The chain couples TRBV11-1 to TRBJ2-7, with D perhaps matching TRBD2 (5 bases). The V end lost 2 bases, the J end lost 0 bases, and 11 bases lay between the germline ends. This CDR3 is built from 15 residues. Germline assignment: CDR1 SGHAT and CDR2 FQDESV (reference sequence). The full variable domain, its missing parts supplied by reference TRBV11-1 and TRBJ2-7, is EAEVAQSPRYKITEKSQAVAFWCDPISGHATLYWYRQILGQGPELLVQFQDESVVDDSQLPKDRFSAERLKGVDSTLKIQPAELGDSAMYLCASSLIRGSSYEQYFGPGTRLTVT.

The chain uses TRBV19 and TRBJ1-2, with no clear D. With 3 bases removed from V and 0 bases from J, the gap between germline ends came to 17 bases. The germline CDR1 and CDR2 sequences are LNHDA and SQIVND (reference sequence). The CDR3 consists of 17 residues. CDR3 coding DNA: TGTGCCAGTAGTATGTTGCAACAGAATTACCCTAACTATGGCTACACCTTC. This codes for CASSMLQQNYPNYGYTF.

The chain joins TRBV29-1 to TRBJ2-5; TRBD2 aligns across 7 bases. V trimming: 4 bases; J trimming: 4 bases; junction bases outside the gene matches: 3. The CDR3 extends over 12 amino acids. CDR1 is SQVTM, CDR2 ANQGSEA, per germline. The CDR3 spells CSVGGGGETQYF. In DNA form, the CDR3 reads TGCAGCGTTGGTGGGGGGGGAGAGACCCAGTACTTC.

J is TRBJ2-1 and V is TRBV10-3, with D uncertain. Germline assignment: CDR1 ENHRY and CDR2 SYGVKD. Deletions cut 2 bases from V and 10 bases from J, with 6 bases between. There are 11 residues in the CDR3. CDR3 region: CAISEGPEQFF. In DNA, the CDR3 is TGTGCCATCAGTGAGGGACCCGAGCAGTTCTTC.

This chain joins TRBV18 and TRBJ2-7; D may be TRBD1 (6 bases). This CDR3 has 15 amino acids. Per germline, CDR1 KGHSH and CDR2 LQKENI. The V end lost 6 bases, the J end lost 1 base, and 16 bases lay between the germline ends. CDR3 sequence (DNA): TGTGCCAGCTCGCCAAACAGGGAAAAATCCTACGAGCAGTACTTC. Translated: CASSPNREKSYEQYF.

The chain uses TRBV5-6 and TRBJ1-5; D unresolved. Germline V gene data show CDR1 as SGHDT and CDR2 as YYEEEE. V lost 2 bases to trimming and J lost 6 bases, with 9 bases between them. This CDR3 has 13 amino acids. CDR3 in amino acids: CASSFGVGQPQHF. The CDR3 nucleotides are TGTGCCAGCAGCTTCGGGGTTGGTCAGCCCCAGCATTTT.

J is TRBJ1-2 and V is TRBV6-1; D gene unclear. The CDR3 consists of 14 residues. Trimming took off 0 bases at V and 1 base at J, with 6 bases between the two ends. CDR1 and CDR2 from the germline V gene are MNHNS and SASEGT. CDR3 sequence: CASSEAVSNYGYTF. DNA of the CDR3: TGTGCCAGCAGTGAAGCGGTTAGTAACTATGGCTACACCTTC.

This chain links TRBV2 with TRBJ2-1, with D perhaps matching TRBD1 (5 bases). The germline gives CDR1 SNHLY, CDR2 FYNNEI. V was clipped by 2 bases and J by 0 bases, with 5 bases between them. The CDR3 runs 14 residues. The CDR3 loop reads CASSEQGSYNEQFF. In DNA, the CDR3 is TGTGCCAGCAGTGAACAGGGCTCCTACAATGAGCAGTTCTTC. Combining the CDR3 with reference TRBV2 and TRBJ2-1 gives the whole variable domain EPEVTQTPSHQVTQMGQEVILRCVPISNHLYFYWYRQILGQKVEFLVSFYNNEISEKSEIFDDQFSVERPDGSNFTLKIRSTKLEDSAMYFCASSEQGSYNEQFFGPGTRLTVL.

The chain has TRBV5-1 and TRBJ2-7; D gene unclear. Germline-derived CDR1 and CDR2 are SGHRS and YFSETQ. This CDR3 region has 16 residues. Trimming pared 4 bases from V and 3 bases from J, leaving 20 bases between. The DNA of the CDR3 is TGCGCCAGCAGCACTACTGCCGGAACTACCGACTACGAGCAGTACTTC. The encoded protein is CASSTTAGTTDYEQYF.